These 29 T cell receptor beta chains were all obtained from the same sample, sequenced in a study of shared clonotypes between healthy human individuals. TCRdb's copy holds only in-frame clones and misses some; the assay was immunoSEQ multiplex PCR. This sample has some 2.4 million clones, with 80% to 95% found just once. Specimen: naive CD4+ T cells from PBMCs. As for subset: CD45RA+ positively selected. These receptors all come from a man between 18 and 29 years old in good health. Some clones in this sample may be carry-over from other donors' samples.

This clone was seen a single time. Germline and junction disagree at one end, which may indicate a read error. The chain has TRBV27 and TRBJ1-3, with D possibly matching TRBD1 (6 bases). CDR1 is MNHEY and CDR2 is SMNVEV in the germline V gene (reference sequence). The CDR3 consists of 17 residues. This CDR3 reads CASRGSGDRLRRNTVYF. The DNA of the CDR3 is TGTGCCAGCAGGGGAAGCGGCGACAGGCTTAGAAGAAACACCGTATATTTT.

The chain is built from TRBV14 and TRBJ2-2; 9 bases align to TRBD2. Trimming at V came to 4 bases and at J to 3 bases, leaving 9 bases not matched to a gene. CDR1 is SGHDN, CDR2 FVKESK, per germline. This CDR3 is 17 amino acids long. The CDR3 protein is CASSLQPGLAYTGELFF. The DNA of the CDR3 is TGTGCCAGCAGCCTACAACCCGGACTAGCGTACACCGGGGAGCTGTTTTTT. Filled out from reference TRBV14 and TRBJ2-2, the complete variable domain reads EAGVTQFPSHSVIEKGQTVTLRCDPISGHDNLYWYRRVMGKEIKFLLHFVKESKQDESGMPNNRFLAERTGGTYSTLKVQPAELEDSGVYFCASSLQPGLAYTGELFFGEGSRLTVL.

The genes are TRBV28 and TRBJ2-7; no clear D gene. The V end was cut by 11 bases, the J end by 2 bases, with 16 bases between. CDR3 size: 13 residues. Germline V lookup: CDR1 MDHEN, CDR2 SYDVKM. The CDR3 nucleotides are TGTGCCTTGGGGAATTCCCTAACCTACGAGCAGTACTTC. Translating gives CALGNSLTYEQYF.

This sequence joins TRBV19 and TRBJ2-2, with 7 bases that match TRBD2. V was clipped by 3 bases and J by 4 bases; unmatched bases: 8. The CDR3 runs to 16 residues. From germline, CDR1 is LNHDA and CDR2 SQIVND (reference sequence). In DNA form, the CDR3 reads TGTGCCAGTAGTATTCCGCGCGGGGGTGGCACCGGGGAGCTGTTTTTT. Translation: CASSIPRGGGTGELFF.

V and J are TRBV29-1 and TRBJ2-3; D not certain. Germline CDR1 is SQVTM and CDR2 is ANQGSEA. The length of the CDR3 is 13 residues. V was clipped by 3 bases and J by 5 bases, with 12 bases between them. CDR3 nucleotide sequence: TGCAGCGTTGACGGCGAGTTGGGAGATACGCAGTATTTT. Translated, it gives CSVDGELGDTQYF.

This chain connects TRBV5-4 to TRBJ1-2; 8 nucleotides match TRBD1. The CDR3 totals 14 residues. V dropped 2 bases and J dropped 7; count of bases not matched to a gene: 7. Per germline, CDR1 SGHNT and CDR2 YYREEE (reference sequence). This CDR3 reads CASSLWGQAGGYTF. The CDR3 DNA reads TGTGCCAGCAGCTTATGGGGACAGGCCGGTGGCTACACCTTC.

The chain is built from TRBV28 and TRBJ2-2, with D possibly TRBD1 on 5 matching bases. The V gene lost 3 bases and the J gene lost 0 bases, with 14 bases spanning the gap. The CDR3 has 17 amino acids. CDR1 and CDR2 from the germline V gene are MDHEN and SYDVKM. CDR3: CASSLVGATANTGELFF. The CDR3 coding sequence is TGTGCCAGCAGTTTGGTAGGGGCGACAGCGAACACCGGGGAGCTGTTTTTT. Complete variable domain (other parts from reference TRBV28 and TRBJ2-2): DVKVTQSSRYLVKRTGEKVFLECVQDMDHENMFWYRQDPGLGLRLIYFSYDVKMKEKGDIPEGYSVSREKKERFSLILESASTNQTSMYLCASSLVGATANTGELFFGEGSRLTVL.

V gene TRBV5-6 combines with J gene TRBJ2-7; D is perhaps TRBD1 (6 bases). The ends were cut back, 4 bases at V and 6 bases at J, with 20 bases in the middle. This CDR3 has 15 residues. CDR1 is SGHDT, CDR2 YYEEEE, per germline. CDR3 region: CASSPKQGPLREQYF. The CDR3, as DNA: TGTGCCAGCAGCCCGAAACAGGGTCCCCTTCGCGAGCAGTACTTC.

This chain links TRBV5-1 with TRBJ2-7; 7 bases are shared with TRBD1. Germline CDR1 reads SGHRS; CDR2 reads YFSETQ. Trimming cost V 2 bases and J 2 bases; bases outside gene matches: 4. The CDR3 is 14 amino acids. CDR3 residues: CASSFRDSTYEQYF. The DNA of the CDR3 is TGCGCCAGCAGCTTCCGGGACAGTACCTACGAGCAGTACTTC.

This rearrangement joins TRBV15 to TRBJ2-1; D may be TRBD1 or TRBD2 (7 bases each). CDR1 is LNHNV and CDR2 is YYDKDF in the germline V gene (reference sequence). V lost 0 bases, J lost 11 bases, and 23 bases lay in between. The CDR3 length is 17 residues. The DNA of the CDR3 is TGTGCCACCAGCAGAGATGACGGACAGGCGGGGAGGGGGCAGCAGTTCTTC. Its protein is CATSRDDGQAGRGQQFF.

The chain links TRBV10-3 to TRBJ2-7, with D perhaps TRBD2 (6 bases). The germline CDR1 and CDR2 sequences are ENHRY and SYGVKD. The CDR3 runs to 13 residues. Trimming removed 10 bases from V and 2 bases from J, with 15 bases in between. The CDR3 DNA follows: TGTGCCAGCTCCGGGACTGAGACCTACGAGCAGTACTTC. Translation: CASSGTETYEQYF.

This chain uses TRBV25-1 with TRBJ1-1; D unresolved. V gave up 3 bases and J gave up 5 bases, with 7 bases separating them. This CDR3 region has 12 residues. The V gene's germline CDR1 is MGHDK and CDR2 SYGVNS. The CDR3, as DNA: TGTGCCAGCAGTGACCGGGTAACTGAAGCTTTCTTT. Its protein product is CASSDRVTEAFF.

The chain joins TRBV18 to TRBJ1-1; 8 bases agree with TRBD1. In germline, CDR1 is KGHSH, CDR2 LQKENI. The J segment lost 10 bases and the V segment lost 3 bases, leaving 7 bases of the junction unmatched. The CDR3 covers 13 residues. CDR3 amino acids: CASSPGQGEGAFF. In DNA, the CDR3 is TGTGCCAGCTCACCTGGACAGGGTGAAGGAGCTTTCTTT.

J is TRBJ1-6 and V is TRBV30; D is possibly TRBD1 (6 bases). V was cut by 5 bases and J by 6 bases, with 11 bases left in between. Per germline, CDR1 GTSNPN and CDR2 SVGIG (reference sequence). The CDR3 length is 13 residues. CDR3 in DNA: TGTGCCTGGGCGACAGGCGGTAATTCACCCCTCCACTTT. The encoded protein is CAWATGGNSPLHF. Using reference TRBV30 and TRBJ1-6 for the parts outside the CDR3, the full variable domain is SQTIHQWPATLVQPVGSPLSLECTVEGTSNPNLYWYRQAAGRGLQLLFYSVGIGQISSEVPQNLSASRPQDRQFILSSKKLLLSDSGFYLCAWATGGNSPLHFGNGTRLTVT.

This rearrangement joins TRBV6-5 to TRBJ1-2; D is unresolved. Trimming took 0 bases from V and 4 from J, leaving 12 bases between them. The germline CDR1 and CDR2 sequences are MNHEY and SVGAGI. The CDR3 contains 15 residues. This CDR3 is CASSYSGRVLYGYTF. CDR3 DNA sequence: TGTGCCAGCAGTTACTCGGGCAGAGTACTCTATGGCTACACCTTC.

In its sample, this clone was seen once. The chain joins TRBV9 to TRBJ2-7; 10 bases agree with TRBD1. Germline V gene sequence: CDR1 SGDLS, CDR2 YYNGEE. This CDR3 contains 14 residues. The junction had 6 bases not matched to a gene; V was cut back by 3 bases and J by 6 bases. The CDR3 reads CASSARDRGSEQYF. The CDR3 DNA reads as TGTGCCAGCAGCGCTCGGGACAGGGGATCCGAGCAGTACTTC.

CDR3: CASQERPGRYYEQYF. CDR3 DNA: TGTGCCAGCCAAGAACGGCCCGGTAGGTACTACGAGCAGTACTTC. The V call is TRBV2, the J call TRBJ2-7; D is ambiguous. This CDR3 has 15 residues. Trimming left V 8 bases short and J 3 bases short, with 20 bases between. Germline V lookup: CDR1 SNHLY, CDR2 FYNNEI.

The chain employs TRBV11-1 and TRBJ2-3; 10 bases are shared with TRBD2. Germline loops: CDR1 SGHAT, CDR2 FQDESV (reference sequence). This CDR3 is built from 14 residues. V dropped 7 bases and J dropped 7; count of bases not matched to a gene: 8. CDR3 region: CASNAASGSNTQYF. In DNA, the CDR3 is TGTGCCAGCAATGCAGCTAGCGGGAGTAATACGCAGTATTTT.

This chain connects TRBV28 to TRBJ2-5; 9 nucleotides match TRBD1. The closer fit of TRBJ2-7 to the DNA end suggests the J call may be wrong. In germline, CDR1 is MDHEN, CDR2 SYDVKM. This CDR3 has 15 residues. The chain's CDR3 is CASMEPGQGPYEQYF. The DNA of the CDR3 is TGTGCCAGCATGGAACCGGGACAGGGCCCCTACGAGCAGTACTTC.

The V call is TRBV5-4, the J call TRBJ2-4; D may be TRBD2 (6 bases). The CDR3 contains 17 residues. Deletions cut 4 bases from V and 3 bases from J, with 20 bases between. CDR1 is SGHNT, CDR2 YYREEE, per germline (reference sequence). DNA of the CDR3: TGTGCCAGCAGCCCCGCTTCAAGCGGGCCCATCAAAAACATTCAGTACTTC. Translation: CASSPASSGPIKNIQYF.

The chain has TRBV5-1 and TRBJ2-7; no clear D gene. This CDR3 contains 13 residues. The V end was cut by 0 bases, the J end by 2 bases, with 6 bases between. Germline CDR1 SGHRS, CDR2 YFSETQ. The CDR3 region has the DNA TGCGCCAGCAGCTTGGGGCCCCCCTACGAGCAGTACTTC. This encodes CASSLGPPYEQYF.

CDR3 loop: CASSPSGGYANTGELFF. CDR3 nucleotides: TGCGCCAGCAGCCCGTCCGGGGGGTACGCGAACACCGGGGAGCTGTTTTTT. The V call is TRBV4-1, the J call TRBJ2-2; the match to TRBD2 covers 7 bases. Germline lookup yields CDR1 MGHRA and CDR2 YSYEKL. This CDR3 comprises 17 residues. V gave up 4 bases and J gave up 0 bases; unmatched junction bases: 8.

The chain recombines TRBV9 with TRBJ1-2, with TRBD1 as a possible D gene (5 bases). Trimming cost V 0 bases and J 4 bases, with 16 bases left between them. CDR1 is SGDLS, CDR2 YYNGEE, per germline. This CDR3 spans 16 amino acids. The CDR3, as DNA: TGTGCCAGCAGCGTAGTGACGGGGCCCTCGGGCTATGGCTACACCTTC. This sequence encodes CASSVVTGPSGYGYTF.

The chain recombines TRBV4-2 with TRBJ1-5; D is unclear. V shed 2 bases and J shed 7 bases, with 12 bases lying between them. The CDR3 loop spans 14 amino acids. Per germline, CDR1 LGHNA and CDR2 YNFKEQ. The CDR3 protein is CASSQTQAGQPQHF. The CDR3 DNA reads TGTGCCAGCAGCCAAACCCAGGCGGGCCAGCCCCAGCATTTT.

The CDR3 DNA sequence: TGTGCCAGCAGCCCCCCTGGGGACAGGACTAATGAAAAACTGTTTTTT. Encoded protein: CASSPPGDRTNEKLFF. V and J are TRBV7-2 and TRBJ1-4, with 8 positions matching TRBD1. The junction had 7 bases not matched to a gene; V was cut back by 5 bases and J by 2 bases. The CDR3 has 16 residues. Germline lookup yields CDR1 SGHTA and CDR2 FQGNSA.

V usage is TRBV15 and J usage is TRBJ2-7; a possible D gene is TRBD2 (5 bases). The CDR3 is made up of 16 amino acids. V was pared by 1 base and J by 2 bases, with 15 bases between. The germline gives CDR1 LNHNV, CDR2 YYDKDF (reference sequence). Here the CDR3 DNA reads TGTGCCACCAGCAGAGCCGGATGGAGGAACCCCTACGAGCAGTACTTC. It yields the protein CATSRAGWRNPYEQYF.

V and J are TRBV7-2 and TRBJ2-7, with a possible D match to TRBD1 (5 bases). Trimming cost V 1 base and J 2 bases, with 9 bases left between them. Germline CDR1 is SGHTA and CDR2 is FQGNSA. CDR3 length: 14 residues. Written as DNA, the CDR3 is TGTGCCAGCAGCTTAGACAGGTCTACCTACGAGCAGTACTTC. Translation: CASSLDRSTYEQYF.

This clone occurred once. The rearrangement uses TRBV29-1 and TRBJ1-2; tentatively, D is TRBD1 (5 bases). CDR1 is SQVTM and CDR2 is ANQGSEA in the germline V gene. V was cut by 4 bases and J by 4 bases, with 13 bases left in between. There are 13 residues in the CDR3. CDR3 bases: TGCAGCGTTGGTGGGGGGTCCTCCTATGGCTACACCTTC. It is translated as CSVGGGSSYGYTF.

As regards this clone: Other DNA sequences in this sample translate to the same CDR3. This chain connects TRBV28 to TRBJ2-2, with TRBD1 matching 8 bases. The CDR3 has 16 residues. Germline values: CDR1 MDHEN, CDR2 SYDVKM. J gave up 0 bases and V 0 bases, and 0 bases lay outside the gene matches. The CDR3 region is CASSLWTGANTGELFF. The CDR3 DNA follows: TGTGCCAGCAGTTTATGGACAGGGGCGAACACCGGGGAGCTGTTTTTT.